This entry features one T cell receptor (beta chain) sequence. This entry belongs to a study of blood T cell repertoires in COVID-19. Some clones are missing from TCRdb's copy, which holds only in-frame ones; the method was immunoSEQ multiplex PCR. The sample holds over 200,000 clones, around 80% seen once. Germline values: CDR1 SNHLY, CDR2 FYNNEI. V lost 5 bases and J 6 bases, leaving 11 bases between the germline ends. The CDR3 is 13 amino acids. The rearrangement uses TRBV2 and TRBJ1-5; D might be TRBD1 (5 bases). The sample comprised PBMCs or T cells enriched from blood (not recorded which). This sequence was found in a man aged 40-49 years who had recovered from COVID-19. The chain's CDR3 is CASSRQGSQPQHF. CDR3 bases: TGTGCCAGCAGTAGGCAGGGAAGTCAGCCCCAGCATTTT.